Listed here are 20 T cell receptor beta chains from one sample, sequenced in a study of cytomegalovirus exposure and HLA in healthy donors. With 60 Vbeta and 13 Jbeta primers, the PCR was carried out. Sequencing used immunoSEQ multiplex PCR; TCRdb keeps in-frame clones, though not all of them. The sample lists over 110,000 clones; about 80% were seen once. Sequencing was performed on PBMCs. Source of these receptors: a man aged 40-49 years in good health and CMV-seronegative.

This sequence joins TRBV19 and TRBJ2-7; 10 bases match TRBD1. The germline gives CDR1 LNHDA, CDR2 SQIVND (reference sequence). This CDR3 comprises 14 residues. The J segment lost 4 bases and the V segment lost 4 bases, leaving 4 bases of the junction unmatched. CDR3 sequence reads: CASSTGQGGYEQYF. Here the CDR3 DNA reads TGTGCCAGTAGTACCGGACAGGGGGGATACGAGCAGTACTTC.

This clone was seen once. J is TRBJ1-5 and V is TRBV27, with TRBD1 matching 7 bases. This CDR3 has 14 amino acids. CDR1 is MNHEY, CDR2 SMNVEV, per germline (reference sequence). The V segment lost 5 bases and the J segment 4 bases; nucleotides outside the gene matches: 5. The CDR3 sequence: CASSHTGVNQPQHF. DNA for the CDR3: TGTGCCAGCAGTCACACAGGGGTAAATCAGCCCCAGCATTTT.

V gene TRBV27 combines with J gene TRBJ1-1; TRBD1 aligns across 9 bases. The CDR3 runs 16 residues. Germline CDR1 is MNHEY and CDR2 is SMNVEV (reference sequence). The trim removed 5 bases at V and 1 base at J, leaving 8 bases unmatched. CDR3 amino acids: CASSPGTGSWNTEAFF. The CDR3 nucleotides are TGTGCCAGCAGTCCCGGGACAGGGAGTTGGAACACTGAAGCTTTCTTT.

The rearrangement links TRBV28 to TRBJ1-1, with TRBD1 as a possible D gene (5 bases). Germline V lookup: CDR1 MDHEN, CDR2 SYDVKM. V was clipped by 5 bases and J by 4 bases, with 20 bases between them. This CDR3 has 16 amino acids. The CDR3: CASSPSSGQGLTEAFF. In DNA form, the CDR3 reads TGTGCCAGCAGTCCCTCCTCTGGGCAGGGACTCACTGAAGCTTTCTTT.

This sequence joins TRBV5-8 and TRBJ2-3; 10 nucleotides agree with TRBD2. With V trimmed by 4 bases and J by 6 bases, 14 bases remained unmatched. This CDR3 contains 17 residues. The germline gives CDR1 SGHTS, CDR2 YDEGEE. CDR3 residues: CASSEIAGGYSMDTQYF. The CDR3 coding sequence is TGTGCCAGCAGCGAGATAGCGGGGGGCTACTCAATGGATACGCAGTATTTT.

The CDR3 spells CASSLALEQGSYTF. The CDR3 region has the DNA TGCGCCAGCAGCTTGGCCTTAGAACAGGGAAGCTACACCTTC. This chain joins TRBV5-1 and TRBJ1-2; a weak D match, TRBD1 (6 bases). The germline gives CDR1 SGHRS, CDR2 YFSETQ. Between the trimmed V and J ends, which lost 0 bases and 9 bases, there was a span of 15 bases. The CDR3 sequence is 14 residues long.

The chain employs TRBV30 and TRBJ2-3, with 9 bases aligning to TRBD2. CDR3 length: 14 residues. Germline CDR1 is GTSNPN and CDR2 is SVGIG (reference sequence). V gave up 2 bases and J gave up 5 bases; unmatched junction bases: 5. The CDR3 DNA reads TGTGCCTGGAGTCCTAGCGGGGAAGAAGATACGCAGTATTTT. Its protein is CAWSPSGEEDTQYF. Looking up the rest from reference TRBV30 and TRBJ2-3 gives the full variable domain: SQTIHQWPATLVQPVGSPLSLECTVEGTSNPNLYWYRQAAGRGLQLLFYSVGIGQISSEVPQNLSASRPQDRQFILSSKKLLLSDSGFYLCAWSPSGEEDTQYFGPGTRLTVL.

This rearrangement joins TRBV4-1 to TRBJ1-2; D unresolved. The germline V gene has CDR1 MGHRA and CDR2 YSYEKL. The V end was cut by 1 base, the J end by 8 bases, with 11 bases between. The length of the CDR3 is 13 residues. The CDR3 spells CASSQGRAGGYTF. DNA for the CDR3: TGCGCCAGCAGCCAAGGGAGGGCGGGCGGCTACACCTTC.

V is TRBV9 and J is TRBJ2-2; 7 bases are a match to TRBD1. The germline V gene has CDR1 SGDLS and CDR2 YYNGEE. V lost 3 bases, J lost 6 bases, and 8 bases stayed unmatched. CDR3 length: 15 residues. The CDR3 region has the DNA TGTGCCAGCAGCGCTTCTGCGACAGGGCCCGGGGAGCTGTTTTTT. Its protein is CASSASATGPGELFF. The whole variable domain, remainder taken from reference TRBV9 and TRBJ2-2, is DSGVTQTPKHLITATGQRVTLRCSPRSGDLSVYWYQQSLDQGLQFLIQYYNGEERAKGNILERFSAQQFPDLHSELNLSSLELGDSALYFCASSASATGPGELFFGEGSRLTVL.

V and J are TRBV10-3 and TRBJ1-1, with D maybe TRBD1 (5 bases). The CDR3 contains 12 residues. V lost 6 bases and J 2 bases, leaving 7 bases between the germline ends. CDR1 is ENHRY and CDR2 is SYGVKD in the germline V gene. CDR3 in DNA: TGTGCCATCAGAACAGGTAACACTGAAGCTTTCTTT. Its translation is CAIRTGNTEAFF.

V usage is TRBV19 and J usage is TRBJ1-6, with 7 positions matching TRBD1. There are 16 residues in the CDR3. Germline V gene sequence: CDR1 LNHDA, CDR2 SQIVND (reference sequence). V was clipped by 3 bases and J by 5 bases; unmatched bases: 7. Written as DNA, the CDR3 is TGTGCCAGTAGTATGCGACAGGGCGGCAATAATTCACCCCTCCACTTT. Translating gives CASSMRQGGNNSPLHF.

The rearrangement joins TRBV5-1 to TRBJ2-2; 11 positions match TRBD2. The CDR3 covers 16 residues. The V and J ends lost 4 bases and 5 bases, in that order; junction bases with no gene match: 7. CDR1 and CDR2 from the germline V gene are SGHRS and YFSETQ. The CDR3 region is CASSRERLAGTGELFF. The CDR3 nucleotides are TGCGCCAGCAGCCGCGAAAGACTAGCGGGGACCGGGGAGCTGTTTTTT.

This clone was counted a single time. J is TRBJ1-5 and V is TRBV10-2; 10 nucleotides line up with TRBD1. V lost 6 bases, J lost 1 base, and 9 bases stayed unmatched. The CDR3 contains 17 residues. Germline CDR1 reads WSHSY; CDR2 reads SAAADI. CDR3 coding DNA: TGCGCCAGCAGGGGGGACAGGGGCGGGGGAAGCAATCAGCCCCAGCATTTT. Its translation: CASRGDRGGGSNQPQHF.

The V gene is TRBV6-5, the J gene TRBJ2-7, with a possible D match to TRBD2 (6 bases). Germline CDR1 is MNHEY and CDR2 is SVGAGI. Between the trimmed V and J ends, which lost 6 bases and 6 bases, there was a span of 15 bases. The CDR3 is 13 residues long. CDR3 protein: CASSSGGVFEQYF. The CDR3 bases are TGTGCCAGCAGCAGCGGCGGGGTCTTCGAGCAGTACTTC.

This clone was detected once. The genes are TRBV30 and TRBJ1-1; D possibly corresponds to TRBD1 (5 bases). CDR1 is GTSNPN and CDR2 is SVGIG in the germline V gene (reference sequence). This CDR3 region has 14 residues. With 2 bases removed from V and 0 bases from J, the gap between germline ends came to 10 bases. The CDR3 DNA reads TGTGCCTGGAGTTCCGGGGGATTGAACACTGAAGCTTTCTTT. It codes for CAWSSGGLNTEAFF.

This chain links TRBV10-2 with TRBJ2-7; D is possibly TRBD1 (5 bases). Per germline, CDR1 WSHSY and CDR2 SAAADI. The CDR3 consists of 14 residues. V was shortened by 3 bases and J by 8 bases, with 17 bases between the two germline ends. The CDR3 spells CASSDNWTPTKQYF. CDR3 nucleotide sequence: TGCGCCAGCAGTGATAACTGGACACCTACGAAGCAGTACTTC.

This chain links TRBV7-8 with TRBJ2-7; D unresolved. The CDR3 covers 15 residues. CDR1 and CDR2 (germline): SGHVS, FQNEAQ. V gave up 1 base and J gave up 2 bases, with 12 bases separating them. The chain's CDR3 is CASSLVPVSAYEQYF. The CDR3, as DNA: TGTGCCAGCAGCTTAGTGCCGGTTTCCGCCTACGAGCAGTACTTC.

This clone was detected a few times. The V and J genes are TRBV6-4 and TRBJ2-2, with D unresolved. Per the germline V gene, CDR1 is MRHNA and CDR2 is SNTAGT. The V end was cut by 3 bases, the J end by 4 bases, with 6 bases between. This CDR3 contains 13 residues. The chain's CDR3 is CASSESTTGELFF. The CDR3 bases are TGTGCCAGCAGTGAGAGTACCACCGGGGAGCTGTTTTTT.

V is TRBV28 and J is TRBJ1-4; no definite D call. V lost 2 bases, J lost 5 bases, and 12 bases lay in between. This CDR3 contains 15 residues. Looked up from germline, CDR1 is MDHEN and CDR2 is SYDVKM. This chain's CDR3 is CASSLGGSTNEKLFF. The CDR3 coding sequence is TGTGCCAGCAGTTTAGGTGGCAGTACAAATGAAAAACTGTTTTTT.

The chain links TRBV9 to TRBJ1-6; D is undetermined. Trimming stripped 2 bases from V and 0 bases from J, with 15 bases between. This CDR3 is built from 18 residues. Germline assignment: CDR1 SGDLS and CDR2 YYNGEE. The CDR3 coding sequence is TGTGCCAGCAGCGTGGCAGACATCTATAGCTCCTATAATTCACCCCTCCACTTT. This translates into CASSVADIYSSYNSPLHF.